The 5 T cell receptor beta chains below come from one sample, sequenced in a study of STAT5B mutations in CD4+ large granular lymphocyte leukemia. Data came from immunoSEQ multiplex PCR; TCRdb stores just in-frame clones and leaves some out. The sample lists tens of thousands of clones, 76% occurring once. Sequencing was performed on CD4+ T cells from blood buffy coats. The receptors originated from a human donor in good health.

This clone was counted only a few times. CDR3 nucleotides: TGTGCCAGCCAAACGACAGGGTTTGGCTACACCTTC. The encoded protein is CASQTTGFGYTF. This sequence joins TRBV28 and TRBJ1-2, with TRBD1 matching 7 bases. The CDR3 is made up of 12 amino acids. Germline CDR1 reads MDHEN; CDR2 reads SYDVKM. J was trimmed by 7 bases and V by 8 bases; bases with no gene match: 7.

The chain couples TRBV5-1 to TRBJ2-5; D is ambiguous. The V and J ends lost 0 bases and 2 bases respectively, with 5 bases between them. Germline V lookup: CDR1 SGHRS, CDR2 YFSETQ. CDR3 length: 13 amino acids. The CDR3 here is CASSLEFQETQYF. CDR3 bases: TGCGCCAGCAGCTTGGAATTTCAAGAGACCCAGTACTTC.

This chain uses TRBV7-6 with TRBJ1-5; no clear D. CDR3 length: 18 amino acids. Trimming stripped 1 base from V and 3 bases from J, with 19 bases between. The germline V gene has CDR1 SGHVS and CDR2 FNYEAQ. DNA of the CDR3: TGTGCCAGCAGCTTAGTTTGGGGTTGTGATTTCGCCAATCAGCCCCAGCATTTT. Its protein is CASSLVWGCDFANQPQHF.

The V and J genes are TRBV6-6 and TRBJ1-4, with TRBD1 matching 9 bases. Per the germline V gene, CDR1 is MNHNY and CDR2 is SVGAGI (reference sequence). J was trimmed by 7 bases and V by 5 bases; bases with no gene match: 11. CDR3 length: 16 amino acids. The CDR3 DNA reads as TGTGCCAGCAGTCGCCTCACAGGGGGCGTCTCTGAAAAACTGTTTTTT. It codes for CASSRLTGGVSEKLFF.

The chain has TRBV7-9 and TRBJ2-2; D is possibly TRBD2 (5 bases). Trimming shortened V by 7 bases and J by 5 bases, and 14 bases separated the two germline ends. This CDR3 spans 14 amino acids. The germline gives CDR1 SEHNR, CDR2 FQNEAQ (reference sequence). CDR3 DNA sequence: TGTGCCAGCAACGACCAAAGGGAGACCGGGGAGCTGTTTTTT. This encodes CASNDQRETGELFF.